Presented here are 4 T cell receptor beta chains from one specimen sequenced in a study of blood T cell repertoires in COVID-19. Data came from immunoSEQ multiplex PCR; TCRdb stores just in-frame clones and leaves some out. The sample shows 290,000 or so clones, approximately 90% of them seen only once. The source material was peripheral blood. The receptor set was obtained from a man aged 18 to 35 with active or convalescent COVID-19.

The chain carries TRBV9 and TRBJ1-4; 8 nucleotides align to TRBD1. V lost 3 bases to trimming and J lost 6 bases; unmatched junction nucleotides: 7. This CDR3 has 15 residues. Germline assignment: CDR1 SGDLS and CDR2 YYNGEE. Written as DNA, the CDR3 is TGTGCCAGCAGCGAGGGGACAGGTCGGCATGAAAAACTGTTTTTT. Amino acids: CASSEGTGRHEKLFF.

The chain uses TRBV9 and TRBJ2-3; D call uncertain. CDR3 length: 15 residues. Between the trimmed V and J ends, which lost 0 bases and 0 bases, there was a span of 8 bases. Germline V lookup: CDR1 SGDLS, CDR2 YYNGEE. The CDR3 loop is CASSVDSGSTDTQYF. The CDR3 DNA reads as TGTGCCAGCAGCGTAGACTCGGGTAGCACAGATACGCAGTATTTT.

The V gene is TRBV19, the J gene TRBJ1-5; D perhaps matches TRBD1 (5 bases). CDR1 and CDR2 (germline): LNHDA, SQIVND (reference sequence). V was pared by 8 bases and J by 0 bases, with 14 bases between. The CDR3 covers 15 residues. CDR3 nucleotides: TGTGCCAGTCACTTATCAAGGGGTAGCAATCAGCCCCAGCATTTT. This codes for CASHLSRGSNQPQHF.

The chain joins TRBV12-3 or TRBV12-4 to TRBJ2-7; D is perhaps TRBD1 (5 bases). V was trimmed by 3 bases and J by 0 bases, leaving 6 bases between them. The CDR3 sequence is 13 residues long. This CDR3 is CASSFRGSYEQYF. The CDR3 region has the DNA TGTGCCAGCAGTTTTAGGGGCTCCTACGAGCAGTACTTC.